A single sample gave rise to the 4 T cell receptor beta chains below, sequenced in a study of blood T cell repertoires in COVID-19. Using immunoSEQ multiplex PCR, the repertoire was profiled, and TCRdb retains in-frame clones only, with some absent. The sample contains 300,000 to 400,000 clones, around 91% of which appear only once. Sequencing was carried out using PBMCs or T cells enriched from blood (not recorded which). The receptor set was obtained from a man between 18 and 29 years old who had recovered from COVID-19.

Only one count was recorded for this clone. This rearrangement joins TRBV2 to TRBJ2-7; TRBD2 might be the D (6 bases). V gave up 5 bases and J gave up 4 bases, with 12 bases separating them. The length of the CDR3 is 13 residues. Germline V lookup: CDR1 SNHLY, CDR2 FYNNEI. For the CDR3, the DNA is TGTGCCAGCAGTTTGGAGGGGAGGTACGAGCAGTACTTC. Its protein product is CASSLEGRYEQYF.

V usage is TRBV19 and J usage is TRBJ1-5, with unresolved D. From germline, CDR1 is LNHDA and CDR2 SQIVND (reference sequence). V was pared by 6 bases and J by 6 bases, with 9 bases between. The CDR3 covers 12 residues. CDR3 bases: TGTGCCAGTAGGCGGGCTCTTCAGCCCCAGCATTTT. Its protein product is CASRRALQPQHF.

This CDR3 is CASSRSGQNYGYTF. As DNA, the CDR3 is TGTGCCAGCAGTCGTTCGGGACAGAACTATGGCTACACCTTC. The chain combines TRBV6-6 with TRBJ1-2; 7 bases fit TRBD1. The V gene end was trimmed by 5 bases and the J gene end by 2 bases; junction bases not matched to a gene: 5. Germline CDR1 MNHNY, CDR2 SVGAGI (reference sequence). The CDR3 contains 14 residues.

V is TRBV28 and J is TRBJ1-5; 8 bases map to TRBD1. The length of the CDR3 is 15 residues. Germline trimming cut 6 bases from V and 5 bases from J; bases unmatched to any gene: 9. Germline V CDR1 and CDR2: MDHEN, SYDVKM. The DNA for the CDR3 is TGTGCCAGCAGACCAATGACAGGGGCCGATCAGCCCCAGCATTTT. Protein sequence: CASRPMTGADQPQHF.